The entry that follows covers one TCR beta chain sequence. The junction departs from the called germline gene at one end, perhaps through a read error. Other DNA sequences in this sample translate to the same CDR3. CD45RO-negative, CCR7-positively selected cells formed the naive CD8 fraction, excluding terminally differentiated effector memory CD45RA+ cells. The CDR3 is made up of 15 amino acids. CDR1 SGHAT and CDR2 FQNNGV come from the germline V gene. Some 32,000 T cell genomes, or 200 ng DNA, went into the sorted-subset replicate PCRs. Produced via immunoSEQ multiplex PCR; TCRdb's table is partial and in-frame only. The data contain hundreds of thousands of clones, 80% to 95% of them singletons. The data were obtained in a study of shared clonotypes between healthy human individuals.

The sequence came from a man aged 30 to 39 in good health. This rearrangement joins TRBV11-2 to TRBJ2-5; 9 bases are a match to TRBD2. The sample consisted of naive CD8+ T cells sorted from blood. The CDR3 loop reads CASSSEFSGGETQYF. CDR3 bases: TGCGCCAGCAGCTCGGAGTTTAGCGGGGGAGAGACCCAGTACTTC.